This TCR beta chain was obtained from a study of CD8 T cells in ankylosing spondylitis. The CDR3 length is 16 residues. Germline CDR1 is MNHEY and CDR2 is SVGEGT. Trimming stripped 5 bases from V and 3 bases from J, with 20 bases between. TCRdb re-called the 5' RACE reads with MiXCR, one entry per CDR3 protein. Of 200,000 to 250,000 distinct CDR3 sequences in the sample, over 9.5% are singletons; the top ten hold under 25%. J is TRBJ2-7 and V is TRBV6-2 or TRBV6-3; D might be TRBD1 (6 bases). This TCR was sampled from a male donor with ankylosing spondylitis or in good health (not recorded which). What was sequenced was blood, either unsorted or a sorted T cell fraction (not recorded which). The CDR3 region has the DNA TGTGCCAGCAGTCGAGATACCGGGACAAGAGACTACGAGCAGTACTTC. This translates into CASSRDTGTRDYEQYF.